The 17 T cell receptor beta chains below were found in one sample sequenced in a study of monozygotic twins with inflammatory bowel disease. With the 5' RACE reads reprocessed, TCRdb shows one record per CDR3 protein and no DNA. The sample's table shows 150,000 to 200,000 distinct CDR3 sequences. The sequencing sample was made of blood. These receptors were taken from a human donor with ulcerative colitis or Crohn's disease, or a healthy co-twin of an affected twin (not recorded which).

The chain employs TRBV5-1 and TRBJ2-1. Per the germline V gene, CDR1 is SGHRS and CDR2 is YFSETQ. The CDR3 loop spans 16 amino acids. CDR3 amino acids: CASTNRHGGSYNEQFF.

The chain links TRBV5-1 to TRBJ2-3. This CDR3 comprises 12 residues. Germline loops: CDR1 SGHRS, CDR2 YFSETQ. CDR3 region: CASSLYSDTQYF. Full variable domain (missing parts from reference TRBV5-1 and TRBJ2-3): KAGVTQTPRYLIKTRGQQVTLSCSPISGHRSVSWYQQTPGQGLQFLFEYFSETQRNKGNFPGRFSGRQFSNSRSEMNVSTLELGDSALYLCASSLYSDTQYFGPGTRLTVL.

The rearrangement links TRBV11-2 to TRBJ2-1; TCRdb's D gene call, TRBD1, goes unchecked for lack of DNA. CDR3 size: 14 residues. The germline gives CDR1 SGHAT, CDR2 FQNNGV. CDR3 sequence: CASSFRQGAGEQFF.

The CDR3: CASSNVQTGEKLFF. This chain connects TRBV12-3 or TRBV12-4 to TRBJ1-4. The CDR3 sequence is 14 residues long.

The chain recombines TRBV29-1 with TRBJ2-5; lacking DNA, the TRBD1 call made by TCRdb goes unchecked. The CDR3 is made up of 12 amino acids. The germline CDR1 and CDR2 sequences are SQVTM and ANQGSEA. This CDR3 is CSVEQGKETQYF.

J is TRBJ2-7 and V is TRBV4-2; TCRdb's D gene call, TRBD2, goes unchecked for lack of DNA. Germline assignment: CDR1 LGHNA and CDR2 YNFKEQ. The length of the CDR3 is 17 residues. Here the CDR3 reads CASSQDGRTSGSYEQYF.

The CDR3 sequence is CASRANTGELFF. J is TRBJ2-2 and V is TRBV6-5. The CDR3 runs 12 residues. The germline V gene has CDR1 MNHEY and CDR2 SVGAGI.

The CDR3 loop is CASSSPPVSGNTIYF. The chain couples TRBV12-3 or TRBV12-4 to TRBJ1-3; absent DNA, TCRdb's TRBD1 call cannot be checked. The CDR3 has 15 amino acids.

This rearrangement joins TRBV9 to TRBJ2-3; the D gene TCRdb calls, TRBD1, cannot be checked with no DNA. The germline CDR1 and CDR2 sequences are SGDLS and YYNGEE. CDR3 size: 14 residues. CDR3 in amino acids: CASSRGQGTDTQYF. Full variable domain (missing parts from reference TRBV9 and TRBJ2-3): DSGVTQTPKHLITATGQRVTLRCSPRSGDLSVYWYQQSLDQGLQFLIQYYNGEERAKGNILERFSAQQFPDLHSELNLSSLELGDSALYFCASSRGQGTDTQYFGPGTRLTVL.

The V call is TRBV11-2, the J call TRBJ1-2. Germline values: CDR1 SGHAT, CDR2 FQNNGV. This CDR3 region has 14 residues. The CDR3 sequence is CASSSLGSYYGYTF.

The rearrangement uses TRBV10-1 and TRBJ2-1; TCRdb proposes TRBD1, but this gene call is untestable without DNA. The CDR3 runs to 19 residues. CDR1 and CDR2 from the germline V gene are WNHNN and SYGVQD (reference sequence). CDR3 in amino acids: CASSDLFYQPGKLPLGQFF.

The chain has TRBV5-1 and TRBJ2-1; absent DNA, TCRdb's TRBD1 call cannot be checked. CDR1 is SGHRS and CDR2 is YFSETQ in the germline V gene. The CDR3 has 15 amino acids. CDR3 region: CASTPVGQENNEQFF.

The J gene is TRBJ2-1, the V gene TRBV5-6; the TCRdb call, TRBD1, lacks DNA for checking. Per germline, CDR1 SGHDT and CDR2 YYEEEE. There are 17 residues in the CDR3. CDR3 residues: CASSLALILPGDNEQFF.

This rearrangement joins TRBV18 to TRBJ1-3; TCRdb's assignment of TRBD1 cannot be checked, as there is no DNA. Germline-derived CDR1 and CDR2 are KGHSH and LQKENI. The CDR3 sequence is 16 residues long. CDR3 residues: CASSPRQATSGNTIYF.

This chain connects TRBV7-2 to TRBJ2-3; the TRBD2 assignment by TCRdb is unverifiable without DNA. CDR1 is SGHTA and CDR2 is FQGNSA in the germline V gene. The CDR3 is 15 residues long. The CDR3 protein is CASSLVAGGTDTQYF.

The chain employs TRBV5-1 and TRBJ1-2; no DNA is available, so the TRBD1 call from TCRdb remains unchecked. CDR1 and CDR2 from the germline V gene are SGHRS and YFSETQ. The CDR3 has 17 residues. The CDR3 here is CASSPGQGALDLSGYTF.

The V gene is TRBV12-3 or TRBV12-4, the J gene TRBJ1-5. CDR3 length equals 14 residues. The CDR3 loop is CASSLSGINQPQHF.